The 27 T cell receptor beta chains reported below all come from one sample, sequenced in a study of shared clonotypes between healthy human individuals. Measured with immunoSEQ multiplex PCR; TCRdb has only the in-frame clones, and not every one. The sample lists approximately 2.5 million clones; roughly 92% were seen once. The specimen was naive CD4+ T cells sorted from blood. Subset of the sample: CD45RA+ positively selected. These receptors all come from a young man in good health.

The chain links TRBV30 to TRBJ2-1; no clear D. Germline lookup yields CDR1 GTSNPN and CDR2 SVGIG (reference sequence). This CDR3 comprises 11 residues. V lost 3 bases to trimming and J lost 7 bases, with 7 bases between them. CDR3 sequence reads: CAWRELNEQFF. CDR3 coding DNA: TGTGCCTGGAGGGAATTGAATGAGCAGTTCTTC.

The V call is TRBV27, the J call TRBJ2-4, with 11 bases aligning to TRBD2. This CDR3 spans 16 amino acids. Germline V gene lookup returns CDR1 MNHEY and CDR2 SMNVEV (reference sequence). Unmatched junction bases numbered 5, after V lost 3 bases and J lost 4 bases. The CDR3 coding sequence is TGTGCCAGCAGTTTTAGCGGGGGGGCCCAGAAAAACATTCAGTACTTC. Amino acids: CASSFSGGAQKNIQYF.

The chain is built from TRBV7-9 and TRBJ2-5; a possible D gene is TRBD1 (6 bases). The CDR3 length is 17 residues. Germline-derived CDR1 and CDR2 are SEHNR and FQNEAQ (reference sequence). V lost 2 bases and J 2 bases, leaving 18 bases between the germline ends. The DNA for the CDR3 is TGTGCCAGCAGCTTAAGATCGCCAGGGGTGGAACAAGAGACCCAGTACTTC. Translated, it gives CASSLRSPGVEQETQYF. Looking up the rest from reference TRBV7-9 and TRBJ2-5 gives the full variable domain: DTGVSQNPRHKITKRGQNVTFRCDPISEHNRLYWYRQTLGQGPEFLTYFQNEAQLEKSRLLSDRFSAERPKGSFSTLEIQRTEQGDSAMYLCASSLRSPGVEQETQYFGPGTRLLVL.

The V and J genes are TRBV28 and TRBJ1-3; no reliable D call. V was clipped by 1 base and J by 3 bases, with 13 bases between them. Germline values: CDR1 MDHEN, CDR2 SYDVKM. The CDR3 has 16 residues. CDR3 loop: CASSLSGGSGGNTIYF. DNA of the CDR3: TGTGCCAGCAGTTTATCGGGAGGGAGTGGTGGAAACACCATATATTTT.

This chain uses TRBV9 with TRBJ1-2; TRBD1 matches 7 bases. The CDR3 spans 14 residues. Trimming cost V 6 bases and J 1 base; bases outside gene matches: 6. The germline CDR1 and CDR2 sequences are SGDLS and YYNGEE. CDR3 residues: CASNFGDSNYGYTF. CDR3 DNA: TGTGCCAGCAACTTCGGGGACAGTAACTATGGCTACACCTTC.

This clone was seen only once. The chain uses TRBV2 and TRBJ2-1; D might be TRBD1 or TRBD2, each matching 5 bases. Trimming stripped 4 bases from V and 10 bases from J, with 14 bases between. The V gene's germline CDR1 is SNHLY and CDR2 FYNNEI. The CDR3 is 13 amino acids. The CDR3 is CASSGSGTQEQFF. CDR3 DNA sequence: TGTGCCAGCAGTGGATCCGGGACCCAAGAGCAGTTCTTC.

The chain couples TRBV30 to TRBJ2-7; possibly TRBD2 for D (7 bases). The ends were cut back, 0 bases at V and 7 bases at J, with 13 bases in the middle. The germline V gene has CDR1 GTSNPN and CDR2 SVGIG (reference sequence). CDR3 length: 13 residues. CDR3 DNA sequence: TGTGCCTGGAGTGTACGGGGGGCGCGTGAGCAGTACTTC. Translated: CAWSVRGAREQYF.

This sequence joins TRBV6-5 and TRBJ2-3, with D perhaps being TRBD1 or TRBD2 (5 bases each). The CDR3 spans 15 residues. The germline V gene encodes CDR1 MNHEY and CDR2 SVGAGI. Between the trimmed V and J ends, which lost 2 bases and 6 bases, there was a span of 15 bases. The CDR3: CASSYGASRRDTQYF. The CDR3 DNA reads as TGTGCCAGCAGTTACGGGGCTAGCCGGCGGGATACGCAGTATTTT.

In its sample, this clone was seen a few times. The chain has TRBV11-2 and TRBJ2-2; D remains ambiguous. In germline, CDR1 is SGHAT, CDR2 FQNNGV. The CDR3 consists of 14 residues. The V gene lost 5 bases and the J gene lost 2 bases, with 9 bases spanning the gap. CDR3 in amino acids: CASSLPRNTGELFF. DNA for the CDR3: TGTGCCAGCAGCCTCCCCCGAAACACCGGGGAGCTGTTTTTT.

This chain's CDR3 is CASSYSRGGGDTQYF. Here the CDR3 DNA reads TGTGCCAGCAGTTACTCGCGAGGGGGGGGAGATACGCAGTATTTT. The chain employs TRBV6-6 and TRBJ2-3, with D perhaps TRBD2 (7 bases). This CDR3 has 15 residues. Germline V gene lookup returns CDR1 MNHNY and CDR2 SVGAGI (reference sequence). Trimming shortened V by 0 bases and J by 5 bases, and 12 bases separated the two germline ends.

V and J are TRBV10-3 and TRBJ1-2; no clear D. The CDR3 runs to 14 residues. The germline V gene encodes CDR1 ENHRY and CDR2 SYGVKD. V lost 4 bases and J lost 2, with 11 bases in between. The CDR3 DNA reads TGTGCCATCAGTGCGCCGGCCGCGAACTATGGCTACACCTTC. As protein: CAISAPAANYGYTF.

The chain carries TRBV28 and TRBJ2-3; possibly TRBD1 for D (5 bases). V dropped 6 bases and J dropped 2 bases, with 18 bases sitting between them. CDR1 is MDHEN, CDR2 SYDVKM, per germline. The CDR3 contains 16 residues. The CDR3 DNA follows: TGTGCCAGCAGCATGCGGCAGGGCCTATTCACAGATACGCAGTATTTT. Amino acids: CASSMRQGLFTDTQYF. The variable domain in full, with the rest retrieved from reference TRBV28 and TRBJ2-3, is DVKVTQSSRYLVKRTGEKVFLECVQDMDHENMFWYRQDPGLGLRLIYFSYDVKMKEKGDIPEGYSVSREKKERFSLILESASTNQTSMYLCASSMRQGLFTDTQYFGPGTRLTVL.

This chain connects TRBV7-5 to TRBJ2-1; the table gives TRBD1 as D, unverified against the DNA. TRBV7-5 is shown as a pseudogene. This CDR3 spans 14 amino acids. This CDR3 reads CARRVAPFYNEQFF. CDR3 sequence (DNA): TGTGCCAGAAGAGTGGCCCCTTTCTACAATGAGCAGTTCTTC.

This chain joins TRBV11-3 and TRBJ2-5; no clear D. The length of the CDR3 is 14 residues. V lost 1 base and J 1 base, leaving 7 bases between the germline ends. Germline V lookup: CDR1 SGHNT, CDR2 YENEEA. The CDR3 loop reads CASSLGAGQETQYF. In DNA, the CDR3 is TGTGCCAGCAGCTTAGGGGCAGGCCAAGAGACCCAGTACTTC. Drawing the rest from reference TRBV11-3 and TRBJ2-5, the complete variable domain is EAGVVQSPRYKIIEKKQPVAFWCNPISGHNTLYWYLQNLGQGPELLIRYENEEAVDDSQLPKDRFSAERLKGVDSTLKIQPAELGDSAVYLCASSLGAGQETQYFGPGTRLLVL.

This clone has a single count. V gene TRBV19 combines with J gene TRBJ2-1; D remains unclear. Trimming left V 4 bases short and J 2 bases short, with 6 bases between. This CDR3 has 13 amino acids. Per germline, CDR1 LNHDA and CDR2 SQIVND (reference sequence). The DNA for the CDR3 is TGTGCCAGTAGTACTCCCACCTACAATGAGCAGTTCTTC. Translation: CASSTPTYNEQFF.

The rearrangement joins TRBV28 to TRBJ2-1; 14 nucleotides match TRBD2. V lost 10 bases to trimming and J lost 7 bases; unmatched junction nucleotides: 9. The CDR3 totals 15 residues. Germline CDR1 and CDR2: MDHEN and SYDVKM. CDR3 protein: CATRTSGGFLNEQFF. DNA of the CDR3: TGTGCCACCCGGACTAGCGGGGGGTTTTTGAATGAGCAGTTCTTC.

The V gene is TRBV25-1, the J gene TRBJ2-6; D unclear. This CDR3 has 12 residues. V lost 4 bases and J 2 bases, leaving 0 bases between the germline ends. Looked up from germline, CDR1 is MGHDK and CDR2 is SYGVNS. CDR3 bases: TGTGCCAGCAGTGCTGGGGCCAACGTCCTGACTTTC. Protein sequence: CASSAGANVLTF.

CDR3 nucleotides: TGCGCCAGCAGCTTGGGGGCTAGCGGCACCTACGAGCAGTACTTC. The encoded protein is CASSLGASGTYEQYF. The chain employs TRBV5-1 and TRBJ2-7; 7 bases map to TRBD2. CDR1 SGHRS and CDR2 YFSETQ come from the germline V gene. The CDR3 is 15 amino acids. J was trimmed by 2 bases and V by 0 bases; bases with no gene match: 5.

The genes are TRBV5-4 and TRBJ1-2, with D possibly TRBD1 on 5 matching bases. With 4 bases removed from V and 7 bases from J, the gap between germline ends came to 11 bases. The CDR3 is 12 residues long. The V gene's germline CDR1 is SGHNT and CDR2 YYREEE (reference sequence). CDR3 nucleotides: TGTGCCAGCAGCCCCGACAGCTTTGGCTACACCTTC. Amino acid sequence: CASSPDSFGYTF.

This clone was detected only once. The chain employs TRBV5-1 and TRBJ1-6; tentative D call: TRBD1 (6 bases). From germline, CDR1 is SGHRS and CDR2 YFSETQ. This CDR3 has 15 residues. Deletions cut 0 bases from V and 7 bases from J, with 11 bases between. CDR3 region: CASSLVGGENSPLHF. For the CDR3, the DNA is TGCGCCAGCAGCTTGGTCGGGGGCGAGAATTCACCCCTCCACTTT.

The rearrangement uses TRBV4-3 and TRBJ1-6; 8 bases map to TRBD1. There are 15 residues in the CDR3. Germline V gene sequence: CDR1 LGHNA, CDR2 YSLEER. Unmatched junction bases numbered 6, after V lost 3 bases and J lost 8 bases. CDR3 nucleotides: TGCGCCAGCAGCCATATAGGACAGGGTGATTCACCCCTCCACTTT. Translating it yields CASSHIGQGDSPLHF.

V and J are TRBV5-1 and TRBJ2-5, with D hard to call. Gene TRBJ2-7 matches the end of the DNA better, so the J call may be wrong. This CDR3 comprises 16 residues. The germline gives CDR1 SGHRS, CDR2 YFSETQ. CDR3 nucleotide sequence: TGCGCCAGCAGCTTGCTCGGACCCCCGAGTTCCTACGAGCAGTACTTC. Its translation: CASSLLGPPSSYEQYF.

The rearrangement joins TRBV7-2 to TRBJ2-1; 8 nucleotides line up with TRBD2. This CDR3 has 16 residues. J gave up 3 bases and V 0 bases, and 4 bases lay outside the gene matches. Germline CDR1 reads SGHTA; CDR2 reads FQGNSA. CDR3 sequence (DNA): TGTGCCAGCAGCTTAGCGACTAGCGAAAGCTACAATGAGCAGTTCTTC. Translating gives CASSLATSESYNEQFF.

The rearrangement uses TRBV5-8 and TRBJ2-7; 10 positions match TRBD1. The V gene's germline CDR1 is SGHTS and CDR2 YDEGEE. The CDR3 extends over 14 amino acids. V was clipped by 5 bases and J by 2 bases; unmatched bases: 4. CDR3 nucleotides: TGTGCCAGCAGTCGCGGACAGGGGGCCTACGAGCAGTACTTC. Translation: CASSRGQGAYEQYF.

V and J are TRBV7-3 and TRBJ2-1, with a weak D call TRBD1 (5 bases). The V gene lost 3 bases and the J gene lost 9 bases, with 18 bases spanning the gap. The germline gives CDR1 SGHTA, CDR2 FQGTGA. The CDR3 is 15 amino acids. The CDR3 spells CASSFRAGSNSEQFF. The CDR3 region has the DNA TGTGCCAGCAGCTTTAGGGCAGGGTCTAATAGTGAGCAGTTCTTC. Filled out from reference TRBV7-3 and TRBJ2-1, the complete variable domain reads GAGVSQTPSNKVTEKGKYVELRCDPISGHTALYWYRQSLGQGPEFLIYFQGTGAADDSGLPNDRFFAVRPEGSVSTLKIQRTERGDSAVYLCASSFRAGSNSEQFFGPGTRLTVL.

This clone was seen only once. The chain carries TRBV7-2 and TRBJ2-7; D is perhaps TRBD2 (6 bases). Trimming shortened V by 3 bases and J by 2 bases, and 17 bases separated the two germline ends. Germline V gives CDR1 SGHTA, CDR2 FQGNSA. The CDR3 consists of 16 residues. This CDR3 is CASSFYRAGPTYEQYF. CDR3 DNA sequence: TGTGCCAGCAGCTTTTACCGAGCGGGCCCGACCTACGAGCAGTACTTC. Full variable domain (outside the CDR3, taken from reference TRBV7-2 and TRBJ2-7): GAGVSQSPSNKVTEKGKDVELRCDPISGHTALYWYRQSLGQGLEFLIYFQGNSAPDKSGLPSDRFSAERTGGSVSTLTIQRTQQEDSAVYLCASSFYRAGPTYEQYFGPGTRLTVT.

The chain couples TRBV9 to TRBJ2-2, with D maybe TRBD2 (6 bases). The germline gives CDR1 SGDLS, CDR2 YYNGEE. The CDR3 spans 15 residues. V was shortened by 2 bases and J by 1 base, with 9 bases between the two germline ends. DNA for the CDR3: TGTGCCAGCAGCGTCACTAGCCAGAACACCGGGGAGCTGTTTTTT. Its translation: CASSVTSQNTGELFF.